This TCR beta chain was profiled in a study of post-analysis software for immune sequencing data. Whole-study context: Included courses were relapsing-remitting and secondary progressive multiple sclerosis; progressive-relapsing multiple sclerosis was also included. Study-wide results and limits: Versus controls, multiple sclerosis patients showed significantly lower diversity (normalized Chao1). Batch-matched samples strongly co-clustered by F measure. Controls showed lower frequencies than patients for several TRBV segments, and TRBV5-6, TRBV5-1 and TRBV20-1 were among these.

The ends lost 3 bases at V and 2 bases at J; junction bases unmatched: 4. Germline CDR1 and CDR2: SGHRS and YFSETQ. The CDR3 runs 15 residues. For this clonotype: The antigen is not known.

Unique molecular identifiers were present in the TCR beta cDNA libraries. Some 540,000 cDNA molecules were obtained from roughly 1 to 10 million T cells. In TCRdb, the PCR reads were re-called with MiXCR into one record per CDR3 protein. The table has about 770,000 distinct CDR3 sequences, about 45% seen once. The gene calls are TRBV5-1 and TRBJ2-7; the match to TRBD2 covers 11 bases. Sequencing was carried out using blood. The source is a girl aged 10-17 years with multiple sclerosis. For the CDR3, the DNA is TGCGCCAGCAGCTGGACTAGCGGGTCCCCCTACGAGCAGTACTTC. Protein: CASSWTSGSPYEQYF.